The 11 T cell receptor beta chains below all came from one sample that was sequenced in a study of molecular identifiers for immune sequencing clone quantification. TCRdb ran MiXCR on the PCR reads and lists one entry per CDR3 protein. In the table there are approximately 680,000 distinct CDR3 sequences, about 25% of which are singletons. The sequencing sample was made of naive CD8+ T cells from blood, with Jurkat cell RNA spiked in. Stated subset: FACS-sorted CD8+CD4-CCR7+CD45RA+ naive T cells. Receptors originate from a human donor in good health. Some libraries in this study had Jurkat cell RNA spiked in.

This clonotype was detected ten times or more. Here the CDR3 reads CASSPGGGFDQETQYF. The CDR3 DNA sequence: TGTGCCAGCAGCCCTGGGGGCGGGTTCGATCAAGAGACCCAGTACTTC. The chain recombines TRBV27 with TRBJ2-5, with D maybe TRBD1 (6 bases). V lost 6 bases and J lost 2, with 19 bases in between. This CDR3 contains 16 residues. Germline V CDR1 and CDR2: MNHEY, SMNVEV (reference sequence).

Comments on this clonotype: Just one base apart from a much larger clone, this may be a read error. V usage is TRBV25-1 and J usage is TRBJ2-5; maybe TRBD1 (5 bases). V lost 3 bases to trimming and J lost 4 bases, with 18 bases between them. This CDR3 spans 16 amino acids. Germline V gene lookup returns CDR1 MGHDK and CDR2 SYGVNS. The CDR3, as DNA: TGTGCCAGCAGTGACCCCCTCCGTGGGGCTGGAGAGACCCAGTACTTC. It specifies CASSDPLRGAGETQYF.

The gene calls are TRBV2 and TRBJ1-6, with 7 positions matching TRBD1. The CDR3 covers 14 residues. Germline values: CDR1 SNHLY, CDR2 FYNNEI. J lost 6 bases, V lost 4 bases, and 3 bases had no gene match. Here the CDR3 reads CASSGAGGNSPLHF. The DNA of the CDR3 is TGTGCCAGCAGTGGGGCAGGGGGTAATTCACCCCTCCACTTT.

The DNA for the CDR3 is TGTGCCAGTAGTATAGGTAGCGGGAGCTTGGCCTACAATGAGCAGTTCTTC. This encodes CASSIGSGSLAYNEQFF. V and J are TRBV19 and TRBJ2-1, with TRBD2 matching 9 bases. The V and J ends lost 1 base and 2 bases, in that order; junction bases with no gene match: 6. This CDR3 region has 17 residues. CDR1 is LNHDA, CDR2 SQIVND, per germline (reference sequence).

The J gene is TRBJ1-1, the V gene TRBV7-6, with TRBD1 as a possible D gene (6 bases). V gave up 5 bases and J gave up 3 bases, with 37 bases separating them. The CDR3 extends over 22 amino acids. CDR1 and CDR2 (germline): SGHVS, FNYEAQ. The CDR3 loop reads CASSPFPRSFFMADRNDTEAFF. The CDR3 DNA follows: TGTGCCAGCAGCCCTTTTCCACGGTCCTTCTTTATGGCAGACAGGAACGACACTGAAGCTTTCTTT.

This clonotype was seen only a few times. The gene calls are TRBV15 and TRBJ2-7; D uncertain. Trimming took 0 bases from V and 2 from J, leaving 8 bases between them. Germline-derived CDR1 and CDR2 are LNHNV and YYDKDF (reference sequence). The CDR3 runs 14 residues. CDR3 in amino acids: CATSREIGAYEQYF. The CDR3 DNA sequence: TGTGCCACCAGCAGAGAAATAGGTGCCTACGAGCAGTACTTC.

The rearrangement uses TRBV12-5 and TRBJ2-2; D is ambiguous. The CDR3 loop spans 13 amino acids. Looked up from germline, CDR1 is LGHNT and CDR2 is FRNRAP. The V gene lost 6 bases and the J gene lost 1 base, with 6 bases spanning the gap. The CDR3 DNA is TGTGCTAGTGGCCGAATGAACACCGGGGAGCTGTTTTTT. It specifies CASGRMNTGELFF.

This clonotype was picked up a small number of times. J is TRBJ1-5 and V is TRBV19, with D possibly TRBD1 on 6 matching bases. This CDR3 has 15 amino acids. Germline CDR1 is LNHDA and CDR2 is SQIVND (reference sequence). The V and J ends lost 7 bases and 4 bases respectively, with 17 bases between them. This CDR3 is CASTQQGWGNQPQHF. CDR3 coding DNA: TGTGCCAGTACCCAACAGGGATGGGGGAATCAGCCCCAGCATTTT.

Comment on this clonotype: Being one base from a much bigger clone, this may be a read error. The rearrangement joins TRBV11-2 to TRBJ2-1; D is uncertain. Germline V gene lookup returns CDR1 SGHAT and CDR2 FQNNGV. The ends were cut back, 7 bases at V and 6 bases at J, with 13 bases in the middle. This CDR3 contains 13 residues. DNA of the CDR3: TGTGCCAGCACTAAAGGAATTAGCAATGAGCAGTTCTTC. It specifies CASTKGISNEQFF.

This clonotype was seen repeatedly, ten times or more. The chain employs TRBV4-3 and TRBJ2-7; no clear D gene. CDR1 and CDR2 from the germline V gene are LGHNA and YSLEER. The V end was cut by 0 bases, the J end by 4 bases, with 13 bases between. The CDR3 has 15 amino acids. The DNA of the CDR3 is TGCGCCAGCAGCCAAGACAGAGGCCGGGTTTACGAGCAGTACTTC. This codes for CASSQDRGRVYEQYF.

V gene TRBV5-5 combines with J gene TRBJ2-1, with TRBD2 matching 8 bases. Germline CDR1 and CDR2: SGHKS and YYEKEE (reference sequence). The CDR3 spans 17 residues. V was clipped by 10 bases and J by 3 bases; unmatched bases: 18. The CDR3 DNA reads TGTGCCCGCCGCTTGGCCGGGGGGGGGTCGTACTACAATGAGCAGTTCTTC. It encodes CARRLAGGGSYYNEQFF.